What follows are 21 T cell receptor beta chains derived from one specimen sequenced in a study of high-grade serous ovarian cancer treatment subgroups. The tumor samples were collected prior to definitive surgery or chemotherapy. The repertoire was sequenced with immunoSEQ multiplex PCR; TCRdb's copy has only in-frame clones and lacks some. The repertoire holds approximately 3,700 clones, about 68% seen once, with 22% in the top ten. The material sequenced was tumor tissue. The receptor source for this set is a human donor with high-grade serous ovarian cancer.

The chain has TRBV7-2 and TRBJ2-7, with 9 positions matching TRBD1. This CDR3 comprises 14 residues. Germline V gene data show CDR1 as SGHTA and CDR2 as FQGNSA. V lost 3 bases and J lost 6; bases outside the gene matches: 6. The CDR3 nucleotides are TGTGCCAGCAGCTTCGACAGGGGGGCCCCCGAGCAGTACTTC. Protein sequence: CASSFDRGAPEQYF.

This clone has only a few counts. This chain connects TRBV2 to TRBJ2-7, with D tentatively TRBD1 or TRBD2 (5 bases each). The germline gives CDR1 SNHLY, CDR2 FYNNEI. V shed 6 bases and J shed 2 bases, with 20 bases lying between them. The CDR3 runs to 16 residues. This chain's CDR3 is CASRGPRQRDPYEQYF. The DNA of the CDR3 is TGTGCCAGCAGGGGGCCGAGACAGAGGGACCCCTACGAGCAGTACTTC.

The chain combines TRBV11-3 with TRBJ2-7; either TRBD1 or TRBD2 may fit D (5 bases each). Per germline, CDR1 SGHNT and CDR2 YENEEA. Trimming stripped 1 base from V and 5 bases from J, with 12 bases between. CDR3 length: 14 residues. CDR3 sequence reads: CASSLASRGHEQYF. The CDR3 DNA sequence: TGTGCCAGCAGCTTAGCCTCTCGGGGCCACGAGCAGTACTTC. Filled out from reference TRBV11-3 and TRBJ2-7, the complete variable domain reads EAGVVQSPRYKIIEKKQPVAFWCNPISGHNTLYWYLQNLGQGPELLIRYENEEAVDDSQLPKDRFSAERLKGVDSTLKIQPAELGDSAVYLCASSLASRGHEQYFGPGTRLTVT.

The CDR3 here is CASSQTDREEETQYF. CDR3 coding DNA: TGTGCCAGCAGCCAGACTGACAGGGAAGAAGAGACCCAGTACTTC. This sequence joins TRBV16 and TRBJ2-5; TRBD1 matches at 7 bases. The germline V gene has CDR1 KGHSY and CDR2 FQNENV. The CDR3 has 15 amino acids. The J segment lost 3 bases and the V segment lost 3 bases, leaving 7 bases of the junction unmatched.

The V and J genes are TRBV4-3 and TRBJ2-1, with 8 nucleotides matching TRBD2. The CDR3 is made up of 15 amino acids. The V gene's germline CDR1 is LGHNA and CDR2 YSLEER. With V trimmed by 2 bases and J by 6 bases, 6 bases remained unmatched. The CDR3 loop is CASSQSGLATNEQFF. The CDR3 bases are TGCGCCAGCAGCCAATCCGGACTAGCCACCAATGAGCAGTTCTTC.

The chain combines TRBV18 with TRBJ2-7; D is perhaps TRBD1 (5 bases). Germline V gene sequence: CDR1 KGHSH, CDR2 LQKENI. With 2 bases removed from V and 1 base from J, the gap between germline ends came to 12 bases. The CDR3 totals 15 residues. CDR3 coding DNA: TGTGCCAGCTCACCAATCGCAGGGTGGTCCTACGAGCAGTACTTC. Amino acid sequence: CASSPIAGWSYEQYF.

The V call is TRBV7-2, the J call TRBJ2-7; D gene unclear. V lost 5 bases and J 6 bases, leaving 11 bases between the germline ends. Germline V gene sequence: CDR1 SGHTA, CDR2 FQGNSA. The CDR3 contains 12 residues. CDR3 DNA sequence: TGTGCCAGCAGCCTCGGACCAGGCGAGCAGTACTTC. Translating gives CASSLGPGEQYF.

This clone has only a few counts. The rearrangement joins TRBV28 to TRBJ2-7; TRBD1 aligns across 7 bases. Germline-derived CDR1 and CDR2 are MDHEN and SYDVKM. V lost 6 bases, J lost 0 bases, and 11 bases stayed unmatched. The CDR3 is made up of 16 amino acids. The CDR3 DNA reads TGTGCCAGCAGCCAGGCAACGGGACAGAGCTCCTACGAGCAGTACTTC. Translating gives CASSQATGQSSYEQYF.

The J gene is TRBJ1-2, the V gene TRBV7-9, with 7 bases fitting TRBD1. Trimming took 1 base from V and 8 from J; bases not matched to a gene: 1. CDR3 length: 12 residues. In germline, CDR1 is SEHNR, CDR2 FQNEAQ (reference sequence). CDR3 bases: TGTGCCAGCAGCTTAGGGACAGGCGGCTACACCTTC. Amino acids: CASSLGTGGYTF.

The chain carries TRBV5-1 and TRBJ2-2, with a possible D match to TRBD1 (5 bases). The V gene lost 6 bases and the J gene lost 4 bases, with 10 bases spanning the gap. The CDR3 runs 13 residues. CDR1 SGHRS and CDR2 YFSETQ come from the germline V gene. CDR3 nucleotide sequence: TGCGCCAGCATGGTTAGGGGCACCGGGGAGCTGTTTTTT. Translated, it gives CASMVRGTGELFF. The whole variable domain, remainder taken from reference TRBV5-1 and TRBJ2-2, is KAGVTQTPRYLIKTRGQQVTLSCSPISGHRSVSWYQQTPGQGLQFLFEYFSETQRNKGNFPGRFSGRQFSNSRSEMNVSTLELGDSALYLCASMVRGTGELFFGEGSRLTVL.

This clone turned up a few times. The chain has TRBV6-6 and TRBJ2-7; TRBD1 agrees at 7 bases. The V gene end was trimmed by 2 bases and the J gene end by 2 bases; junction bases not matched to a gene: 3. Germline V gene sequence: CDR1 MNHNY, CDR2 SVGAGI (reference sequence). CDR3 length equals 14 residues. The CDR3 sequence is CASSYETGPYEQYF. The CDR3 region has the DNA TGTGCCAGCAGTTACGAGACAGGGCCCTACGAGCAGTACTTC.

This clone was seen a single time. The rearrangement links TRBV5-4 to TRBJ2-7; 11 bases map to TRBD1. The CDR3 loop spans 15 amino acids. V lost 4 bases to trimming and J lost 4 bases; unmatched junction nucleotides: 7. The V gene's germline CDR1 is SGHNT and CDR2 YYREEE (reference sequence). The CDR3 protein is CASSTAGTGGYEQYF. CDR3 DNA: TGTGCCAGCAGCACCGCCGGGACAGGGGGGTACGAGCAGTACTTC.

V and J are TRBV18 and TRBJ1-3; no clear D. The V and J ends lost 3 bases and 1 base respectively, with 13 bases between them. CDR3 length: 16 residues. Germline assignment: CDR1 KGHSH and CDR2 LQKENI. The CDR3 protein is CASSPMEGQSGNTIYF. The DNA for the CDR3 is TGTGCCAGCTCACCCATGGAGGGTCAGTCTGGAAACACCATATATTTT.

The V and J genes are TRBV5-4 and TRBJ1-2; 9 bases agree with TRBD1. J gave up 6 bases and V 1 base, and 7 bases lay outside the gene matches. The CDR3 spans 15 residues. CDR1 is SGHNT and CDR2 is YYREEE in the germline V gene (reference sequence). The CDR3 nucleotides are TGTGCCAGCAGCTTGTCAATACAGGGGGCGAATGGCTACACCTTC. Translation gives CASSLSIQGANGYTF.

This rearrangement joins TRBV21-1 to TRBJ2-3; the table gives TRBD1 as D, unverified against the DNA. TRBV21-1 has pseudogene status. The CDR3 covers 20 residues. Here the CDR3 DNA reads TGTGCCAGCAGCCAACCCACGCCGGGGACAGGGGGCGATCTCACAGATACGCAGTATTTT. Its translation is CASSQPTPGTGGDLTDTQYF.

This sequence joins TRBV9 and TRBJ2-4, with 10 bases that match TRBD2. The CDR3 runs 16 residues. Germline V lookup: CDR1 SGDLS, CDR2 YYNGEE. V shed 4 bases, J shed 7 bases, and the junction held 11 bases outside the gene matches. The CDR3 sequence: CASSPPERGGRNIQYF. The DNA of the CDR3 is TGTGCCAGCAGCCCCCCCGAGCGGGGGGGTCGGAACATTCAGTACTTC.

The rearrangement links TRBV5-6 to TRBJ1-2; D is uncertain. CDR3 size: 16 residues. With 4 bases removed from V and 4 bases from J, the gap between germline ends came to 20 bases. Germline V CDR1 and CDR2: SGHDT, YYEEEE. The CDR3 loop reads CASSLLSGLTSYGYTF. In DNA form, the CDR3 reads TGTGCCAGCAGCCTACTCTCGGGCCTCACCTCCTATGGCTACACCTTC.

The rearrangement links TRBV6-6 to TRBJ1-1; D is undetermined. Trimming removed 6 bases at V and 6 bases at J, with 14 bases between. This CDR3 is built from 13 residues. Germline V gene lookup returns CDR1 MNHNY and CDR2 SVGAGI (reference sequence). CDR3: CASRRTHGAEAFF. CDR3 nucleotides: TGTGCCAGCAGGCGGACCCATGGGGCTGAAGCTTTCTTT.

CDR3 sequence: CASSFPGSEEGYTF. CDR3 sequence (DNA): TGTGCCAGCAGCTTTCCGGGTTCCGAGGAGGGCTACACCTTC. This rearrangement joins TRBV5-4 to TRBJ1-2; D gene ambiguous. Trimming took 2 bases from V and 8 from J, leaving 16 bases between them. Looked up from germline, CDR1 is SGHNT and CDR2 is YYREEE (reference sequence). The CDR3 consists of 14 residues.

The CDR3 sequence: CASSPAQGGYGYTF. The CDR3 DNA reads TGTGCCAGTAGCCCTGCCCAGGGTGGCTATGGCTACACCTTC. J is TRBJ1-2 and V is TRBV19; a possible D gene is TRBD1 (5 bases). CDR1 and CDR2 from the germline V gene are LNHDA and SQIVND (reference sequence). The CDR3 is 14 amino acids. The germline V and J ends were trimmed by 6 bases and 4 bases, with 15 bases remaining between them.

The chain employs TRBV15 and TRBJ2-5; 7 nucleotides align to TRBD2. The length of the CDR3 is 15 residues. The junction had 11 bases not matched to a gene; V was cut back by 5 bases and J by 5 bases. The germline gives CDR1 LNHNV, CDR2 YYDKDF (reference sequence). CDR3 DNA: TGTGCCACCAGCCCGGCGGGGGATGGGACCGAGACCCAGTACTTC. It translates to CATSPAGDGTETQYF.